Listed below are T cell receptor beta chains from one sample, sequenced in a study of cytomegalovirus exposure and HLA in healthy donors. Some clones are missing from TCRdb's copy, which holds only in-frame ones; the method was immunoSEQ multiplex PCR. Counted here are around 85,000 clones, over 60% occurring once; the ten biggest clones make up 4% to 5%. The specimen was PBMCs. The receptor set was obtained from a man in his fifties or sixties in good health and CMV-seronegative. The CDR3 runs from the conserved cysteine through the conserved F or W. The order of the fields is J gene, V gene, clone size, D gene, CDR3 DNA, CDR3 protein. D genes are given only for firm matches. Expanded clones get a size class; other rows say once, few or many, or leave the size out.

TRBJ1-1	TRBV5-1	few	.	TGCGCCAGCAGCTTGGGCCCGGGGATGAACACTGAAGCTTTCTTT	CASSLGPGMNTEAFF
TRBJ2-1	TRBV19	.	.	TGTGCCAGTAGAAACTCGATAATCGATGAGCAGTTCTTC	CASRNSIIDEQFF
TRBJ2-1	TRBV7-3	.	.	TGTACCAGCAGCTTAGCAGGGATTAATGAGCAGTTCTTC	CTSSLAGINEQFF
TRBJ1-5	TRBV6-1	.	.	TGTGCCAGCAGTCCCGCTCGATCAGGGAATCAGCCCCAGCATTTT	CASSPARSGNQPQHF
TRBJ1-1	TRBV5-5	.	.	TGTGCCAGCAGCTCCGCCGCCACAAGGAACACTGAAGCTTTCTTT	CASSSAATRNTEAFF
TRBJ1-5	TRBV19	once	.	TGTGCCAGTGAGAACAGGGCCCTCAATCAGCCCCAGCATTTT	CASENRALNQPQHF
TRBJ1-3	TRBV11-2	.	.	TGTGCCAGCAAAGAGCTTTATAGAAACACCATATATTTT	CASKELYRNTIYF
TRBJ1-6	TRBV4-2	.	TRBD1	TGTGCCAGCAGCCATATAGGACAGGGCGATTCACCCCTCCACTTT	CASSHIGQGDSPLHF
TRBJ2-7	TRBV6-1	.	TRBD1	TGTGCCAGCAGACGGGACAGGGGGCCGAACGAGCAGTACTTC	CASRRDRGPNEQYF
TRBJ2-7	TRBV14	.	TRBD2	TGTGCCAGCAGCCGGGGCTCCCGGGAGGGCCAGTACTTC	CASSRGSREGQYF
TRBJ2-5	TRBV11-3	.	TRBD1	TGTGCCAGCACCGGACAGGGCGAAGAGACCCAGTACTTC	CASTGQGEETQYF
TRBJ2-2	TRBV9	.	.	TGTGCCAGCAGCGTAGCTCAGGCGGGGTTCACCGGGGAGCTGTTTTTT	CASSVAQAGFTGELFF
TRBJ2-7	TRBV19	.	TRBD1	TGTGCCAGTAGTACCCACAGGGGGCAAAGAGCCTACGAGCAGTACTTC	CASSTHRGQRAYEQYF
TRBJ2-1	TRBV5-1	.	TRBD2	TGCGCCAGCAGACTAGCGGGGGGGCCTGGCAATGAGCAGTTCTTC	CASRLAGGPGNEQFF
TRBJ1-1	TRBV14	.	.	TGTGCCAGCAGCCTTTATGAGGGTTGGACTGAAGCTTTCTTT	CASSLYEGWTEAFF
TRBJ1-1	TRBV7-9	.	TRBD1	TGTTCCAGCAGCTCCCAGGGGGGCACTGAAGCTTTCTTT	CSSSSQGGTEAFF
TRBJ1-5	TRBV29-1	.	.	TGCAGCGTTGAAACGGGGGAAGGAGGCAATCAGCCCCAGCATTTT	CSVETGEGGNQPQHF
TRBJ1-3	TRBV4-2	.	.	TGTGCCAGCAGCCAAGAATGGGCAGGGCGTCGAAACACCATATATTTT	CASSQEWAGRRNTIYF
TRBJ1-1	TRBV6-1	.	.	TGTGCCAGCAAAACAGAGATGAACACTGAAGCTTTCTTT	CASKTEMNTEAFF
TRBJ1-1	TRBV11-2	once	.	TGTGCCAGCAGTCTCAGGAACACTGAAGCTTTCTTT	CASSLRNTEAFF
TRBJ1-1	TRBV2	.	.	TGTGCCAGCAGTGAGTTCGGGGGGGGGAACACTGAAGCTTTCTTT	CASSEFGGGNTEAFF
TRBJ1-2	TRBV11-2	.	.	TGTGCCAGCAGCTTAGTTCAGGGAATCTATGGCTACACCTTC	CASSLVQGIYGYTF
TRBJ1-4	TRBV2	.	TRBD1	TGTGCCAGCAGTGCTCAGACAGGGCGAAATGAAAAACTGTTTTTT	CASSAQTGRNEKLFF
TRBJ1-3	TRBV9	few	.	TGTGCCAGCAGCCCAGGGACTGGAAACACCATATATTTT	CASSPGTGNTIYF